This T cell receptor (beta chain) came from a study of beta chain features in type 1 diabetes. Study-level results: Naive, central memory and regulatory TCRB repertoires appeared more similar among patients than healthy donors. A potential PCR bias toward shorter templates would be equal in patient and control samples.

All of the isolated RNA was reverse transcribed, so expressed TCRB transcripts were sequenced. TCRdb keeps only in-frame clones here, not all; method: immunoSEQ multiplex PCR. This sample has about 450,000 clones; more than 9.5% occur once, and the top ten carry about 0.045%. CDR1 SGHTA and CDR2 FQGTGA come from the germline V gene. The CDR3 covers 15 residues. Trimming took off 5 bases at V and 3 bases at J, with 14 bases between the two ends. This clone was seen more than once but under ten times. The antigen remains undetermined. Input material: naive CD4+ T cells from blood. The chain couples TRBV7-3 to TRBJ2-1, with a tentative D call TRBD2 (5 bases). The source is a woman aged 18-35 years in good health. CDR3 DNA sequence: TGTGCCAGCAGCCAGGACGGGATGATCTACAATGAGCAGTTCTTC. This codes for CASSQDGMIYNEQFF.